The 19 T cell receptor beta chains in this list originate from one sample, sequenced in a study of beta chain features in type 1 diabetes. Points from the study as a whole: Patients with Type 1 diabetes showed moderately but significantly shorter TCRB CDR3s in all four CD4+ subsets.

Their cognate antigens are unknown. Reverse transcribing all isolated RNA meant expressed TCRB transcripts were sequenced. TCRdb keeps only in-frame clones here, not all; method: immunoSEQ multiplex PCR. This table has 600,000 to 750,000 clones, 12% appearing once. Sequenced sample: naive CD4+ T cells from blood. These receptors were taken from a man aged 30 to 45 with type 1 diabetes.

This clone was picked up a small number of times. The V call is TRBV14, the J call TRBJ2-1; no reliable D call. The V gene's germline CDR1 is SGHDN and CDR2 FVKESK. The CDR3 is 11 amino acids. V was clipped by 0 bases and J by 12 bases, with 6 bases between them. CDR3 in amino acids: CASSQDKGQFF. In nucleotides, the CDR3 is TGTGCCAGCAGCCAAGATAAAGGGCAGTTCTTC.

This clone was counted only a few times. This rearrangement joins TRBV6-6 to TRBJ2-7, with TRBD2 as a possible D gene (5 bases). Trimming pared 6 bases from V and 6 bases from J, leaving 15 bases between. The CDR3 runs 13 residues. Germline CDR1 MNHNY, CDR2 SVGAGI (reference sequence). The CDR3, as DNA: TGTGCCAGCAGCCCCTTGAGGGTGGGCGAGCAGTACTTC. Translation: CASSPLRVGEQYF.

V usage is TRBV4-1 and J usage is TRBJ1-2, with D unresolved. V was pared by 0 bases and J by 0 bases, with 8 bases between. The CDR3 is 15 residues long. Germline loops: CDR1 MGHRA, CDR2 YSYEKL. The CDR3 region is CASSQEERANYGYTF. The CDR3 DNA reads TGCGCCAGCAGCCAAGAAGAACGAGCTAACTATGGCTACACCTTC.

This clone was detected only a few times. The rearrangement uses TRBV5-4 and TRBJ2-7; 11 positions match TRBD2. The CDR3 length is 17 residues. The ends lost 3 bases at V and 3 bases at J; junction bases unmatched: 11. Germline-derived CDR1 and CDR2 are SGHNT and YYREEE (reference sequence). The CDR3 reads CASSSPSSGTSGYEQYF. CDR3 coding DNA: TGTGCCAGCAGCTCGCCTTCGTCCGGGACTAGCGGCTACGAGCAGTACTTC.

The rearrangement joins TRBV13 to TRBJ2-7; D is uncertain. The germline V and J ends were trimmed by 6 bases and 4 bases, with 10 bases remaining between them. This CDR3 has 12 amino acids. Germline CDR1 PRHDT, CDR2 FYEKMQ (reference sequence). The chain's CDR3 is CASSYSWYEQYF. The CDR3 DNA reads TGTGCCAGCAGTTACAGTTGGTACGAGCAGTACTTC.

CDR3 residues: CASSLALAQETQYF. The CDR3 DNA follows: TGTGCCAGCAGCTTAGCGCTAGCGCAAGAGACCCAGTACTTC. J is TRBJ2-5 and V is TRBV7-9, with a tentative D call TRBD2 (6 bases). The CDR3 has 14 residues. V was shortened by 0 bases and J by 2 bases, with 7 bases between the two germline ends. Germline lookup yields CDR1 SEHNR and CDR2 FQNEAQ (reference sequence).

This clone has a handful of counts. The V call is TRBV27, the J call TRBJ2-1; TRBD1 matches 10 bases. Germline CDR1 MNHEY, CDR2 SMNVEV (reference sequence). There are 13 residues in the CDR3. V was pared by 6 bases and J by 15 bases, with 11 bases of the junction left unmatched. CDR3 DNA: TGTGCCAGCAGCCCGGAAGACAGGGGGCGGGGGTTCTTC. Protein product: CASSPEDRGRGFF.

This clone showed up just a few times. Other DNA sequences of this sample code for an identical CDR3. The CDR3 loop is CASSLAGSNQPQHF. The CDR3, as DNA: TGTGCCAGCAGCTTGGCAGGAAGCAATCAGCCCCAGCATTTT. The gene calls are TRBV5-4 and TRBJ1-5, with D uncertain. Trimming took 0 bases from V and 1 from J, leaving 5 bases between them. Germline-derived CDR1 and CDR2 are SGHNT and YYREEE (reference sequence). This CDR3 contains 14 residues.

The chain is built from TRBV18 and TRBJ2-1; the D gene is possibly TRBD2 (5 bases). Per the germline V gene, CDR1 is KGHSH and CDR2 is LQKENI. V was pared by 2 bases and J by 0 bases, with 8 bases between. CDR3 length: 15 amino acids. The CDR3 region is CASSPGGSSYNEQFF. In DNA form, the CDR3 reads TGTGCCAGCTCACCAGGTGGGAGCTCCTACAATGAGCAGTTCTTC.

The chain combines TRBV9 with TRBJ2-7; 10 bases line up with TRBD1. The CDR3 totals 15 residues. The J segment lost 0 bases and the V segment lost 5 bases, leaving 5 bases of the junction unmatched. Germline V gene lookup returns CDR1 SGDLS and CDR2 YYNGEE. The CDR3 protein is CASSRGQGISYEQYF. The CDR3 nucleotides read TGTGCCAGCAGTCGGGGACAGGGGATCTCCTACGAGCAGTACTTC. The whole variable domain, filled in from reference TRBV9 and TRBJ2-7, reads DSGVTQTPKHLITATGQRVTLRCSPRSGDLSVYWYQQSLDQGLQFLIQYYNGEERAKGNILERFSAQQFPDLHSELNLSSLELGDSALYFCASSRGQGISYEQYFGPGTRLTVT.

This clone was seen more than once but under ten times. The CDR3: CASSFSQLNNEQFF. Here the CDR3 DNA reads TGTGCCAGCAGCTTTTCACAACTTAACAATGAGCAGTTCTTC. The chain links TRBV7-2 to TRBJ2-1; D remains ambiguous. CDR3 size: 14 residues. The germline V gene encodes CDR1 SGHTA and CDR2 FQGNSA. V gave up 3 bases and J gave up 5 bases, with 11 bases separating them.

This clone appeared a few times. The chain has TRBV4-2 and TRBJ2-1; 12 bases are shared with TRBD1. Germline V gene data show CDR1 as LGHNA and CDR2 as YNFKEQ. This CDR3 is built from 15 residues. Trimming took 5 bases from V and 10 from J; bases not matched to a gene: 9. The CDR3 sequence is CASSFMGQGAGEQFF. DNA for the CDR3: TGTGCCAGCAGCTTTATGGGACAGGGGGCTGGGGAGCAGTTCTTC.

This clone was seen a handful of times. V gene TRBV4-3 combines with J gene TRBJ1-4, with D maybe TRBD1 (6 bases). V lost 0 bases to trimming and J lost 2 bases, with 16 bases between them. The CDR3 is made up of 18 amino acids. Germline V CDR1 and CDR2: LGHNA, YSLEER. The CDR3 reads CASSQDIGGRSTNEKLFF. CDR3 DNA: TGCGCCAGCAGCCAAGATATCGGGGGGCGGAGTACTAATGAAAAACTGTTTTTT.

This clone showed up just a few times. This chain connects TRBV11-1 to TRBJ2-2; D remains ambiguous. CDR3 length: 15 amino acids. Trimming pared 2 bases from V and 3 bases from J, leaving 10 bases between. The germline gives CDR1 SGHAT, CDR2 FQDESV (reference sequence). In DNA, the CDR3 is TGTGCCAGCAGCTTAAGGTTCAGATACACCGGGGAGCTGTTTTTT. This gives the protein CASSLRFRYTGELFF.

This clone was counted only a few times. V is TRBV27 and J is TRBJ1-4; 9 nucleotides agree with TRBD1. Germline values: CDR1 MNHEY, CDR2 SMNVEV (reference sequence). Trimming took 5 bases from V and 7 from J; bases not matched to a gene: 20. This CDR3 has 19 amino acids. The DNA of the CDR3 is TGTGCCAGCAGTGTGAAGCCGGGACAGGGAAGGATTCTAGGTGAAAAACTGTTTTTT. It is translated as CASSVKPGQGRILGEKLFF.

CDR3 DNA: TGTGCCAGCAGCTTAGGAGGGAGACAGCCCCAGCATTTT. This translates into CASSLGGRQPQHF. This sequence joins TRBV7-8 and TRBJ1-5, with D unclear. The V gene's germline CDR1 is SGHVS and CDR2 FQNEAQ. The CDR3 covers 13 residues. V gave up 1 base and J gave up 7 bases, with 8 bases separating them.

CDR3 sequence: CASSAGQVKSGELFF. In DNA, the CDR3 is TGCGCCAGCAGCGCAGGCCAGGTGAAGAGCGGGGAGCTGTTTTTT. The chain carries TRBV4-3 and TRBJ2-2; no clear D gene. CDR1 LGHNA and CDR2 YSLEER come from the germline V gene. Deletions cut 5 bases from V and 7 bases from J, with 17 bases between. The CDR3 runs to 15 residues.

The chain recombines TRBV5-1 with TRBJ1-2; no reliable D call. Germline loops: CDR1 SGHRS, CDR2 YFSETQ. This CDR3 is 14 amino acids long. Trimming removed 3 bases at V and 6 bases at J, with 15 bases between. In DNA form, the CDR3 reads TGCGCCAGCAGCTGGGCCCCCCCCGTCAATGGCTACACCTTC. Translation: CASSWAPPVNGYTF. The full variable domain, with the rest looked up from reference TRBV5-1 and TRBJ1-2, is KAGVTQTPRYLIKTRGQQVTLSCSPISGHRSVSWYQQTPGQGLQFLFEYFSETQRNKGNFPGRFSGRQFSNSRSEMNVSTLELGDSALYLCASSWAPPVNGYTFGSGTRLTVV.

This clone has just a few counts. The chain couples TRBV28 to TRBJ1-2; no clear D gene. V lost 4 bases, J lost 3 bases, and 9 bases lay in between. This CDR3 is 13 amino acids long. Per germline, CDR1 MDHEN and CDR2 SYDVKM. CDR3 in amino acids: CASSSPQDYGYTF. CDR3 nucleotide sequence: TGTGCCAGCAGTTCGCCGCAGGACTATGGCTACACCTTC.